This T cell receptor (beta chain) was documented in a study of shared clonotypes between healthy human individuals (dated by TCRdb to about 2020). In terms of the full investigation: A couple of women and three men aged 18 to 49 years were included in the cohort. For each donor, CD4 naive and CD4 memory were each run on three plates, CD8 naive on two plates, and CD8 memory on one plate. To estimate repertoire size and how much clonotypes are shared between individuals, the study performed deep sequencing of blood TCR repertoires from a few healthy adults. Libraries were prepared and TCR repertoires were sequenced by different laboratories using diverse techniques, in order to increase sequencing depth and limit assay-specific biases. Leukapheresis yielded between about 0.94 and 10 billion PBMCs per donor.

Note on this clone: The clone's antigen remains unknown. No clone much larger than this one lies a single base away; base qualities are absent.

The donors were healthy, HIV-negative adults with no recently reported acute infections or vaccinations. Only Caucasian adults living in Nashville, Tennessee, USA were represented among the donors. CD4+ T cells were enriched by magnetic negative selection, after which naive cells were positively selected on CD45RA and the negative fraction was taken as the memory subset. Blood was collected by leukapheresis, and PBMCs were isolated by Ficoll-Histopaque density gradient centrifugation and then cryopreserved in liquid nitrogen vapor phase. Analytical flow cytometry was used to check the purity and quantity of each magnetically sorted T cell population. Genomic DNA was isolated from every sorted fraction and measured by UV absorbance on a Nanodrop 2000c. Using the deep immunoSEQ assay, TCR CDR3 regions were amplified from genomic DNA by multiplex PCR. Genomic DNA extracted from each cell subset was distributed evenly over all wells of several immunoSEQ 96-well plates, and each plate served as one replicate. For sorted subsets, approximately 200 ng of genomic DNA, equivalent to roughly 33,000 T cell genomes, went into each replicate PCR. Purified libraries were quantified with a Qubit 3.0 fluorometer, sized on a Bioanalyzer 2100, and re-quantified with the KAPA Library Quantification kit. Every immunoSEQ 96-well plate was sequenced on a dedicated single-read 150-cycle Illumina NextSeq 550 flow cell. Processing in the source paper ran as follows. Because the immunoSEQ output included only junctional sequences and no quality scores, the filtering could not be the same as the filtering used for full-length reads. Sequences were annotated with PyIR, a Python wrapper for IgBLAST v1.9, using IMGT germline references to assign V/J genes and CDR3. Reads with weak V/J assignments (E-value above 1e-6), missing CDR3, stop codons, out-of-frame junctions, or ambiguous translated residues were removed. A V3J clonotype was defined by an identical inferred V gene, J gene, and CDR3 amino acid sequence. Percentage overlap between repertoires was calculated by dividing the number of shared unique clonotypes by the size of the smaller repertoire. RTK rarefaction, the Chao1 estimator, and Recon v2.1 estimates of unobserved clonotypes were used to assess repertoire richness. Generation probabilities were computed with OLGA for all TCRbeta clonotypes obtained by the gDNA method from several donors. What TCRdb holds here is the immuneACCESS table cut down to in-frame rearrangements. Part of the clones is not present; checked against another copy, under half of the missing clones reflect an unresolved V gene, and the others are unexplained. The V and J calls and the clone size are those of that table, but D and trimming were determined from the DNA. In all, the sample holds about 2.4 million clones, and approximately 93% of those were seen once. The top ten clones comprise roughly 0.39% of the sample.

Overall study results and their limits: Estimated clonotype richness was generally larger for naive than for memory subsets. Pairwise subsampling led to the expectation that sequencing depth would affect the degree of clonotype sharing among donors. Sampling was restricted to blood, and TCR repertoires in tissue are likely to differ from TCR repertoires in blood. Because the study included only a small number of donors, the genetic and exposure-history diversity represented was limited. When four donors were compared, the shared fraction of clonotypes was about 5.5% for naive CD4, less than 4% for naive CD8, more than 2% for memory CD4, and 0.4% for memory CD8. Clonotypes shared by all four sorted-subset donors showed higher generation probabilities than non-shared clonotypes. Even with the large sequencing depth, rarefaction of the sorted-subset datasets indicated that sequencing was incomplete.

The TCR comes from a man aged 18-30 years in good health. Some clones in this sample may be carry-over from other donors' samples. The material sequenced was naive CD4+ T cells from PBMCs. In the paper's terms, the cell subset or site label means: CD45RA+ positively selected.

The CDR3 region reads CASSLAGLPTDTQYF. DNA sequence: TGTGCCAGCAGCTTAGCGGGGCTACCCACAGATACGCAGTATTTT. The chain employs TRBV7-9 and TRBJ2-3; 5 matching bases give a weak D call of TRBD1. Per the germline V gene (reference sequence), SEHNR is the CDR1 and FQNEAQ is the CDR2. The germline ends are 9 bases apart after V is trimmed by 0 bases and J by 2 bases. From the cysteine up to the phenylalanine, the CDR3 has a length of 15 residues. Only the CDR3 DNA stays, 45 bases, in frame from base 1.